This T cell receptor beta chain was profiled in a study of molecular identifiers for immune sequencing clone quantification. Germline V gene lookup returns CDR1 LNHDA and CDR2 SQIVND (reference sequence). Trimming pared 1 base from V and 2 bases from J, leaving 12 bases between. The CDR3 runs 15 residues. A single record per CDR3 protein comes from TCRdb applying MiXCR to the PCR reads. Of nearly 650,000 distinct CDR3 sequences in the sample, around 25% were seen once. Every naive CD8 library was made from between about 18,000 and 1,100,000 sorted cells with 10%, 30% or 50% RNA. This clonotype showed up many times.

V and J are TRBV19 and TRBJ2-7; perhaps TRBD1 as D (7 bases). This receptor was taken from a human donor in good health. Some libraries in this study had Jurkat cell RNA spiked in. Sequencing was performed on naive CD8+ T cells from blood, with Jurkat cell RNA spiked in. As to subset: FACS-sorted CD8+CD4-CCR7+CD45RA+ naive T cells. DNA of the CDR3: TGTGCCAGTAGTATAGGCACAGGGGAGGCCTACGAGCAGTACTTC. As protein: CASSIGTGEAYEQYF.